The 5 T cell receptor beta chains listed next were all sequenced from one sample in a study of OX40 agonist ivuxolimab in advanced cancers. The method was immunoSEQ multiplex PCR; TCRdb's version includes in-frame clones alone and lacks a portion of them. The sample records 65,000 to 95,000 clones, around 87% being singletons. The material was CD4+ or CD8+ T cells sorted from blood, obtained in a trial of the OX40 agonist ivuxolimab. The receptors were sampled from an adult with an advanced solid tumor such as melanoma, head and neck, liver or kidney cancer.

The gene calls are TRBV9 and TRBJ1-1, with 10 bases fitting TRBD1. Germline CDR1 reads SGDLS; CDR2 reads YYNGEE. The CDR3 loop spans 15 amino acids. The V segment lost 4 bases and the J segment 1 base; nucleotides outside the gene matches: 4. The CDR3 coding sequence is TGTGCCAGCAGCCTGCGGGACAGGGGGAACACTGAAGCTTTCTTT. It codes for CASSLRDRGNTEAFF.

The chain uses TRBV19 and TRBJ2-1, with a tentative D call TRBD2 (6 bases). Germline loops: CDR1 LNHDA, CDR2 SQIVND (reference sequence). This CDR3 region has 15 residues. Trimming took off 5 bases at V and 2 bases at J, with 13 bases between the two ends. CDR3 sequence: CASSAAGNPYNEQFF. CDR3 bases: TGTGCCAGTAGTGCGGCGGGGAATCCCTACAATGAGCAGTTCTTC.

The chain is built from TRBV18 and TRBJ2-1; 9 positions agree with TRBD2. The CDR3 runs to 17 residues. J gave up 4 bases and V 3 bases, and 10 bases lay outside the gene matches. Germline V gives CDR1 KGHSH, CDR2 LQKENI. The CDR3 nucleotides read TGTGCCAGCTCACCCCGAGGTAGCGGGAGAGAGTACAATGAGCAGTTCTTC. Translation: CASSPRGSGREYNEQFF.

As DNA, the CDR3 is TGTGCCAGCAGCTTCGGTCCCTTGGGGGAGCAGTACTTC. This sequence encodes CASSFGPLGEQYF. V gene TRBV5-5 combines with J gene TRBJ2-7; no firm D call. V gave up 2 bases and J gave up 7 bases, with 13 bases separating them. Germline V gene lookup returns CDR1 SGHKS and CDR2 YYEKEE (reference sequence). The CDR3 length is 13 residues.

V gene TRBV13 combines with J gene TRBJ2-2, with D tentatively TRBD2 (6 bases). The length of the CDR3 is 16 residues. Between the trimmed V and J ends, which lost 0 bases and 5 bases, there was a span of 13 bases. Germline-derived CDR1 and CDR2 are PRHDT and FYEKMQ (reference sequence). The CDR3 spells CASSLGGPGGTGELFF. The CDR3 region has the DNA TGTGCCAGCAGCTTAGGGGGGCCTGGGGGGACCGGGGAGCTGTTTTTT.